This T cell receptor beta chain stems from a study of response to subunit inactivated influenza vaccine. The CDR3 runs 16 residues. V was pared by 5 bases and J by 0 bases, with 7 bases of the junction left unmatched. Overall study results and limits: Authors proposed each seasonal influenza vaccination draws in few new T cells.

This clonotype has more than one count but fewer than ten. Its specificity is not known. TCRdb redid the calling of the RT-PCR reads with MiXCR, one entry per CDR3 protein. Of fewer than 550,000 distinct CDR3 sequences listed, 25% are singletons. The sequences come from CD4+ T cells sorted from PBMCs, collected roughly 5 days after vaccination. This TCR derives from a man aged 50-60 years who received an inactivated influenza vaccine. V gene TRBV12-3 or TRBV12-4 combines with J gene TRBJ2-3, with 8 bases that match TRBD2. The CDR3 loop is CASSLTSGSSTDTQYF. The DNA of the CDR3 is TGTGCCAGCAGTCTCACTAGCGGCTCTAGCACAGATACGCAGTATTTT.